The 27 T cell receptor beta chains reported below all come from one sample, sequenced in a study of OX40 agonist ivuxolimab in advanced cancers. Assay used: immunoSEQ multiplex PCR; TCRdb lists only in-frame clones, some missing. This table has some 70,000 clones, approximately 90% appearing once. Sequences were derived from CD4+ or CD8+ T cells sorted from blood, sampled in a trial of the OX40 agonist ivuxolimab. Every receptor here comes from an adult with an advanced solid tumor such as melanoma, head and neck, liver or kidney cancer.

V is TRBV7-9 and J is TRBJ2-5, with D maybe TRBD1 (6 bases). The J call is in doubt because the DNA end fits TRBJ2-7 better. There are 16 residues in the CDR3. In germline, CDR1 is SEHNR, CDR2 FQNEAQ (reference sequence). The CDR3, as DNA: TGTGCCAGCAGCCTTACCGGACAGAGCATTTCCTACGAGCAGTACTTC. It translates to CASSLTGQSISYEQYF.

The J gene is TRBJ1-6, the V gene TRBV19; D remains unclear. CDR3 length: 14 amino acids. Trimming took 1 base from V and 7 from J, leaving 8 bases between them. Germline assignment: CDR1 LNHDA and CDR2 SQIVND (reference sequence). CDR3 sequence: CASSIGQENSPLHF. The CDR3 DNA sequence: TGTGCCAGTAGTATAGGGCAGGAAAATTCACCCCTCCACTTT.

This clone has just a few counts. The chain joins TRBV30 to TRBJ1-1, with TRBD1 identical over 9 bases. This CDR3 has 15 residues. CDR1 is GTSNPN and CDR2 is SVGIG in the germline V gene (reference sequence). Unmatched junction bases numbered 7, after V lost 0 bases and J lost 5 bases. CDR3 sequence reads: CAWSVRTGVITEAFF. DNA of the CDR3: TGTGCCTGGAGTGTGAGGACAGGGGTAATTACTGAAGCTTTCTTT.

CDR3 amino acids: CASSQESLSGADTEAFF. The CDR3 coding sequence is TGTGCCAGCAGCCAAGAGAGTTTGTCGGGGGCCGACACTGAAGCTTTCTTT. The V and J genes are TRBV4-2 and TRBJ1-1, with D possibly matching TRBD1 (6 bases). V was pared by 0 bases and J by 3 bases, with 17 bases between. Germline V gives CDR1 LGHNA, CDR2 YNFKEQ. This CDR3 is 17 amino acids long.

The J gene is TRBJ1-1, the V gene TRBV21-1; no check of the table's D call, TRBD1, against the DNA was made. TRBV21-1 is a pseudogene segment. The CDR3 runs to 17 residues. The CDR3 nucleotides read TGTGCCAGCAGCAAAAGGGGTCGGGACAGGGCGAACACTGAAGCTTTCTTT. It yields the protein CASSKRGRDRANTEAFF.

The CDR3 sequence is CASSPPSGVTNTEAFF. The DNA of the CDR3 is TGTGCCAGCTCACCCCCTTCGGGGGTAACGAACACTGAAGCTTTCTTT. The chain uses TRBV18 and TRBJ1-1; D may be TRBD1 (5 bases). CDR1 is KGHSH, CDR2 LQKENI, per germline. Trimming cost V 3 bases and J 1 base, with 15 bases left between them. CDR3 length: 16 residues.

The V and J genes are TRBV29-1 and TRBJ1-1; no definite D call. V was pared by 4 bases and J by 4 bases, with 16 bases between. The CDR3 runs to 14 residues. From germline, CDR1 is SQVTM and CDR2 ANQGSEA. CDR3 in DNA: TGCAGCGTTGCCGTCCTTGGAGGTACCACTGAAGCTTTCTTT. Protein product: CSVAVLGGTTEAFF.

The chain joins TRBV5-8 to TRBJ2-5; the D gene is possibly TRBD1 (5 bases). The CDR3 consists of 14 residues. The V gene's germline CDR1 is SGHTS and CDR2 YDEGEE. The V and J ends lost 4 bases and 4 bases respectively, with 14 bases between them. The CDR3 coding sequence is TGTGCCAGCAGCACCCGGACACCCCCAGAGACCCAGTACTTC. As protein: CASSTRTPPETQYF.

The rearrangement links TRBV29-1 to TRBJ1-1; 7 nucleotides match TRBD1. Per the germline V gene, CDR1 is SQVTM and CDR2 is ANQGSEA. Trimming at V came to 6 bases and at J to 1 base, leaving 11 bases not matched to a gene. This CDR3 spans 15 amino acids. The CDR3 nucleotides read TGCAGCGTGGGGGACAGCAACGACAAGAACACTGAAGCTTTCTTT. It is translated as CSVGDSNDKNTEAFF.

This clone has just one count. The genes are TRBV5-1 and TRBJ2-2; possibly TRBD2 for D (5 bases). The CDR3 length is 16 residues. V lost 0 bases and J lost 6, with 15 bases in between. Germline lookup yields CDR1 SGHRS and CDR2 YFSETQ. The CDR3 reads CASSLEPGSSAGELFF. As DNA, the CDR3 is TGCGCCAGCAGCTTGGAACCGGGGAGTAGCGCCGGGGAGCTGTTTTTT.

V and J are TRBV5-3 and TRBJ2-7, with 7 bases that match TRBD1. TRBV5-3 is labeled an ORF, and its function is uncertain. Losses at the gene ends were 4 bases for V and 2 bases for J; bases not matched to a gene: 6. This CDR3 comprises 14 residues. The CDR3 sequence: CARSPPGQTYEQYF. The CDR3 nucleotides are TGTGCCAGAAGCCCACCGGGACAGACCTACGAGCAGTACTTC.

The V and J genes are TRBV6-6 and TRBJ1-6; no clear D. V was trimmed by 10 bases and J by 7 bases, leaving 14 bases between them. The CDR3 spans 13 residues. The V gene's germline CDR1 is MNHNY and CDR2 SVGAGI (reference sequence). This CDR3 is CATRISFNSPLHF. CDR3 nucleotides: TGTGCCACCCGGATTAGCTTCAATTCACCCCTCCACTTT.

A note on this clone: A junction boundary mismatches the germline segment, possibly from a read error. This rearrangement joins TRBV7-7 to TRBJ2-5; 10 bases agree with TRBD2. There are 16 residues in the CDR3. Germline V lookup: CDR1 SSHAT, CDR2 FNYEAQ (reference sequence). The CDR3 spells CASMREELAGLETQYF. Here the CDR3 DNA reads TGTGCTAGCATGAGGGAGGAACTAGCGGGATTAGAGACCCAGTACTTC.

The V call is TRBV6-1, the J call TRBJ1-5; tentative D call: TRBD1 (5 bases). Germline V lookup: CDR1 MNHNS, CDR2 SASEGT. Trimming shortened V by 6 bases and J by 4 bases, and 16 bases separated the two germline ends. The CDR3 contains 15 residues. CDR3 sequence reads: CASSRTGEVNQPQHF. CDR3 bases: TGTGCCAGCAGCCGAACGGGGGAGGTAAATCAGCCCCAGCATTTT.

V gene TRBV10-3 combines with J gene TRBJ2-7, with TRBD2 matching 10 bases. Germline assignment: CDR1 ENHRY and CDR2 SYGVKD. CDR3 size: 17 residues. With V trimmed by 3 bases and J by 0 bases, 8 bases remained unmatched. CDR3 sequence: CAISERNSGRISYEQYF. Here the CDR3 DNA reads TGTGCCATCAGTGAACGTAATAGCGGGAGGATCTCCTACGAGCAGTACTTC.

This sequence joins TRBV19 and TRBJ1-2; D not resolved. Germline values: CDR1 LNHDA, CDR2 SQIVND (reference sequence). The CDR3 covers 12 residues. V was clipped by 5 bases and J by 6 bases, with 10 bases between them. DNA of the CDR3: TGTGCCAGTAGTCCCCCGGGAGATGGCTACACCTTC. Translation gives CASSPPGDGYTF.

The table lists this clone with a count of one. The rearrangement links TRBV2 to TRBJ1-1; tentatively, D is TRBD1 (6 bases). The CDR3 is 12 amino acids. Germline CDR1 is SNHLY and CDR2 is FYNNEI. V was trimmed by 6 bases and J by 3 bases, leaving 8 bases between them. The CDR3 region is CASRRGDTEAFF. CDR3 sequence (DNA): TGTGCCAGCAGGAGGGGGGACACTGAAGCTTTCTTT.

The chain uses TRBV7-9 and TRBJ2-1, with 14 nucleotides matching TRBD2. Germline trimming cut 5 bases from V and 12 bases from J; bases unmatched to any gene: 3. This CDR3 is built from 13 residues. The germline V gene encodes CDR1 SEHNR and CDR2 FQNEAQ (reference sequence). The CDR3 reads CASSRGTSGRQFF. The CDR3 nucleotides read TGTGCCAGCAGCCGCGGGACTAGCGGGAGGCAGTTCTTC.

This clone was seen a few times. V gene TRBV19 combines with J gene TRBJ1-2; 11 positions agree with TRBD1. This CDR3 has 15 residues. Trimming cost V 6 bases and J 3 bases; bases outside gene matches: 6. Germline CDR1 and CDR2: LNHDA and SQIVND (reference sequence). The chain's CDR3 is CASRPLGQGDYGYTF. In DNA form, the CDR3 reads TGTGCCAGTAGGCCCTTGGGACAGGGGGACTATGGCTACACCTTC.

J is TRBJ2-5 and V is TRBV5-1; 10 bases fit TRBD2. Per germline, CDR1 SGHRS and CDR2 YFSETQ. V shed 1 base, J shed 4 bases, and the junction held 7 bases outside the gene matches. The CDR3 spans 16 residues. In DNA, the CDR3 is TGCGCCAGCAGCTTGCAGCCTAGCGGGGGAGGAGAGACCCAGTACTTC. The encoded protein is CASSLQPSGGGETQYF.

About this clone: At one of its ends the junction is not consistent with the germline gene, which may arise from a read error. The CDR3 loop is CASRRTTSHEQYF. Here the CDR3 DNA reads TGTGCCAGCAGGCGCACCACCTCCCACGAGCAGTACTTC. The genes are TRBV7-9 and TRBJ2-7; D is undetermined. The CDR3 spans 13 residues. Germline-derived CDR1 and CDR2 are SEHNR and FQNEAQ (reference sequence).

This clone was observed many times. The rearrangement joins TRBV29-1 to TRBJ2-5; 9 nucleotides match TRBD1. Germline lookup yields CDR1 SQVTM and CDR2 ANQGSEA. The CDR3 extends over 12 amino acids. V lost 8 bases and J lost 5; bases outside the gene matches: 6. The CDR3 reads CSIRTGVETQYF. The CDR3 DNA sequence: TGCAGCATCAGGACAGGGGTCGAGACCCAGTACTTC.

The CDR3 protein is CASSLAGRDETQYF. Written as DNA, the CDR3 is TGCGCCAGCAGCTTGGCCGGCAGGGACGAGACCCAGTACTTC. The J gene is TRBJ2-5, the V gene TRBV5-1, with D perhaps being TRBD1 or TRBD2 (5 bases each). V was clipped by 0 bases and J by 5 bases, with 11 bases between them. CDR3 length: 14 amino acids. Germline V gene lookup returns CDR1 SGHRS and CDR2 YFSETQ.

This sequence joins TRBV11-2 and TRBJ1-1; no definite D call. The CDR3 runs to 14 residues. CDR1 SGHAT and CDR2 FQNNGV come from the germline V gene. Trimming removed 4 bases at V and 9 bases at J, with 18 bases between. CDR3 protein: CASSSQTGSAQAFF. DNA for the CDR3: TGTGCCAGCAGCTCCCAAACCGGGTCAGCCCAAGCTTTCTTT.

The chain employs TRBV25-1 and TRBJ2-1, with 7 bases identical to TRBD1. The length of the CDR3 is 16 residues. From germline, CDR1 is MGHDK and CDR2 SYGVNS. The ends lost 4 bases at V and 2 bases at J; junction bases unmatched: 8. CDR3 in amino acids: CASSGGQLNTYNEQFF. In DNA, the CDR3 is TGTGCCAGCAGTGGGGGACAGTTGAACACCTACAATGAGCAGTTCTTC.

V usage is TRBV5-4 and J usage is TRBJ2-3; possible D gene TRBD1, 5 bases. The V end lost 1 base, the J end lost 0 bases, and 12 bases lay between the germline ends. Germline values: CDR1 SGHNT, CDR2 YYREEE (reference sequence). This CDR3 comprises 16 residues. The CDR3 nucleotides read TGTGCCAGCAGCTTGTCAGGGCGCCCAAGCACAGATACGCAGTATTTT. Protein product: CASSLSGRPSTDTQYF.

This clone showed up many times. The chain uses TRBV2 and TRBJ2-1, with 11 bases lining up with TRBD2. The CDR3 runs 15 residues. With 4 bases clipped from V and 3 bases from J, the junction kept 2 bases outside the gene matches. CDR1 and CDR2 (germline): SNHLY, FYNNEI. CDR3 bases: TGTGCCAGCAGTGCACTAGCGGGAGACTACAATGAGCAGTTCTTC. Its translation: CASSALAGDYNEQFF.